This entry lists 22 T cell receptor beta chains sequenced from one sample in a study of blood T cell repertoires in COVID-19. Data came from immunoSEQ multiplex PCR; TCRdb stores just in-frame clones and leaves some out. The sample lists roughly 180,000 clones, 81% occurring once. The sample consisted of peripheral blood. All receptors derive from a woman between 35 and 50 years old with COVID-19, enrolled during active disease.

This chain joins TRBV2 and TRBJ1-2; tentative D call: TRBD1 (6 bases). V was shortened by 6 bases and J by 4 bases, with 12 bases between the two germline ends. CDR3 length: 13 amino acids. Looked up from germline, CDR1 is SNHLY and CDR2 is FYNNEI. CDR3 coding DNA: TGTGCCAGCAGCCGGGACACCAGCTATGGCTACACCTTC. This encodes CASSRDTSYGYTF.

The V call is TRBV24-1, the J call TRBJ2-7, with a possible D match to TRBD2 (7 bases). V dropped 4 bases and J dropped 12 bases, with 15 bases sitting between them. The CDR3 length is 12 residues. The germline V gene has CDR1 KGHDR and CDR2 SFDVKD. The CDR3 DNA sequence: TGTGCCACCAGTGACCCGCGGGGGCTTATGTACTTC. Protein sequence: CATSDPRGLMYF.

The chain has TRBV28 and TRBJ1-5; 7 bases fit TRBD1. J was trimmed by 1 base and V by 8 bases; bases with no gene match: 8. In germline, CDR1 is MDHEN, CDR2 SYDVKM. This CDR3 comprises 15 residues. The CDR3 is CASRKQGPSNQPQHF. The CDR3 coding sequence is TGTGCCAGCCGTAAACAGGGGCCCAGCAATCAGCCCCAGCATTTT.

This clone was found once. This rearrangement joins TRBV10-3 to TRBJ2-5; D unclear. V lost 4 bases and J 0 bases, leaving 12 bases between the germline ends. CDR1 and CDR2 (germline): ENHRY, SYGVKD. The CDR3 has 15 residues. The chain's CDR3 is CAISVGRSNQETQYF. CDR3 sequence (DNA): TGTGCCATCAGTGTAGGTAGGAGCAACCAAGAGACCCAGTACTTC.

The chain employs TRBV30 and TRBJ1-4; D is perhaps TRBD1 (6 bases). This CDR3 has 15 residues. Trimming removed 1 base from V and 8 bases from J, with 17 bases in between. Germline-derived CDR1 and CDR2 are GTSNPN and SVGIG (reference sequence). DNA of the CDR3: TGTGCCTGGAGTGACTCGGGCAGGGGTTCGGAAAAACTGTTTTTT. It translates to CAWSDSGRGSEKLFF.

This clone was recorded a few times. The chain is built from TRBV28 and TRBJ2-1; 7 bases fit TRBD2. From germline, CDR1 is MDHEN and CDR2 SYDVKM. The V gene end was trimmed by 7 bases and the J gene end by 5 bases; junction bases not matched to a gene: 11. The CDR3 loop spans 15 amino acids. The DNA of the CDR3 is TGTGCCAGCACCGCTGGGGGGGTGTTACACAATGAGCAGTTCTTC. Translated: CASTAGGVLHNEQFF.

The table lists this clone with a count of one. The V and J genes are TRBV7-9 and TRBJ1-4, with 9 bases identical to TRBD1. Losses at the gene ends were 2 bases for V and 5 bases for J; bases not matched to a gene: 6. The germline CDR1 and CDR2 sequences are SEHNR and FQNEAQ (reference sequence). This CDR3 is built from 16 residues. As DNA, the CDR3 is TGTGCCAGCAGCTTATCCCGGGACAGGGTGAATGAAAAACTGTTTTTT. This sequence encodes CASSLSRDRVNEKLFF.

The V call is TRBV7-9, the J call TRBJ2-5; 11 bases match TRBD2. The length of the CDR3 is 17 residues. Trimming at V came to 1 base and at J to 2 bases, leaving 6 bases not matched to a gene. The V gene's germline CDR1 is SEHNR and CDR2 FQNEAQ (reference sequence). The CDR3 protein is CASSLELLAGGQETQYF. The CDR3 DNA is TGTGCCAGCAGCTTAGAGTTGCTAGCGGGAGGTCAAGAGACCCAGTACTTC.

Here the CDR3 reads CATSRPDRGLGYGYTF. The CDR3 DNA is TGTGCCACCAGCAGACCCGACAGGGGGCTGGGGTATGGCTACACCTTC. J is TRBJ1-2 and V is TRBV15, with TRBD1 matching over 10 bases. Unmatched junction bases numbered 8, after V lost 2 bases and J lost 5 bases. This CDR3 comprises 16 residues. Germline CDR1 and CDR2: LNHNV and YYDKDF (reference sequence).

The V and J genes are TRBV9 and TRBJ2-5, with a weak D call TRBD2 (6 bases). The CDR3 has 13 amino acids. The V gene lost 2 bases and the J gene lost 5 bases, with 10 bases spanning the gap. Germline-derived CDR1 and CDR2 are SGDLS and YYNGEE. CDR3 nucleotides: TGTGCCAGCAGCGTTACTAGCAGGGAGACCCAGTACTTC. It encodes CASSVTSRETQYF. The whole variable domain, remainder taken from reference TRBV9 and TRBJ2-5, is DSGVTQTPKHLITATGQRVTLRCSPRSGDLSVYWYQQSLDQGLQFLIQYYNGEERAKGNILERFSAQQFPDLHSELNLSSLELGDSALYFCASSVTSRETQYFGPGTRLLVL.

This chain joins TRBV6-1 and TRBJ2-3, with 12 positions matching TRBD2. The germline CDR1 and CDR2 sequences are MNHNS and SASEGT. Losses at the gene ends were 4 bases for V and 5 bases for J; bases not matched to a gene: 7. The CDR3 is made up of 16 amino acids. CDR3 protein: CASSGLAGGLIDTQYF. The CDR3 DNA follows: TGTGCCAGCAGTGGGCTAGCGGGGGGGCTAATAGATACGCAGTATTTT.

This clone was recorded a few times. The rearrangement links TRBV20-1 to TRBJ1-6; weak D call: TRBD1 (6 bases). Germline V CDR1 and CDR2: DFQATT, SNEGSKA (reference sequence). The CDR3 spans 11 residues. V lost 6 bases and J lost 14, with 14 bases in between. The CDR3 here is CSARGGVSLHF. The DNA of the CDR3 is TGCAGTGCCCGAGGGGGGGTTTCCCTCCACTTT.

The chain carries TRBV14 and TRBJ2-7; D is perhaps TRBD2 (6 bases). Germline CDR1 is SGHDN and CDR2 is FVKESK. This CDR3 has 15 amino acids. V was clipped by 4 bases and J by 3 bases, with 16 bases between them. CDR3 sequence: CASSPILGLDYEQYF. As DNA, the CDR3 is TGTGCCAGCAGCCCTATCCTGGGACTTGACTACGAGCAGTACTTC.

DNA for the CDR3: TGTGCCAGTAGTAACTTAAACAATGAGCAGTTCTTC. Translated, it gives CASSNLNNEQFF. The V and J genes are TRBV19 and TRBJ2-1; D uncertain. The CDR3 length is 12 residues. Germline V gives CDR1 LNHDA, CDR2 SQIVND (reference sequence). Trimming shortened V by 4 bases and J by 5 bases, and 6 bases separated the two germline ends.

This chain links TRBV6-5 with TRBJ2-5; tentative D call: TRBD2 (5 bases). Per the germline V gene, CDR1 is MNHEY and CDR2 is SVGAGI. Trimming took 5 bases from V and 5 from J, leaving 15 bases between them. The CDR3 totals 14 residues. The CDR3 DNA sequence: TGTGCCAGCAGTACCACTTCCGGGGAGGAGACCCAGTACTTC. Protein: CASSTTSGEETQYF.

This rearrangement joins TRBV3-1 (or the pseudogene TRBV3-2) to TRBJ1-1, with D maybe TRBD1 (5 bases). The CDR3 covers 11 residues. V was cut by 5 bases and J by 12 bases, with 13 bases left in between. Germline CDR1 reads LGHDT; CDR2 reads YNNKEL (reference sequence). The CDR3: CASSRGTATFF. The CDR3 DNA sequence: TGTGCCAGCAGCAGGGGCACGGCAACTTTCTTT.

The chain uses TRBV5-6 and TRBJ1-2; D not certain. The CDR3 contains 14 residues. The germline V gene has CDR1 SGHDT and CDR2 YYEEEE. V lost 4 bases and J 5 bases, leaving 15 bases between the germline ends. CDR3 sequence: CASSPTTVGYGYTF. The CDR3 DNA is TGTGCCAGCAGCCCGACCACGGTCGGGTATGGCTACACCTTC.

The chain links TRBV6-1 to TRBJ1-2; the match to TRBD1 covers 7 bases. Germline CDR1 and CDR2: MNHNS and SASEGT. The V and J ends lost 3 bases and 2 bases, in that order; junction bases with no gene match: 12. The CDR3 contains 17 residues. The CDR3 nucleotides are TGTGCCAGCAGTGATTTATACAGGGGCGAAAGCAACTATGGCTACACCTTC. Residues: CASSDLYRGESNYGYTF.

V and J are TRBV7-6 and TRBJ2-3; D might be TRBD2 (5 bases). The CDR3 totals 18 residues. Trimming removed 1 base from V and 0 bases from J, with 17 bases in between. Germline V lookup: CDR1 SGHVS, CDR2 FNYEAQ. CDR3: CASSLGTGTYTSTDTQYF. The CDR3 nucleotides are TGTGCCAGCAGCTTAGGCACGGGAACTTATACTAGCACAGATACGCAGTATTTT.

This clone was found once. This chain joins TRBV3-1 (or the pseudogene TRBV3-2) and TRBJ1-5; the D gene is possibly TRBD1 (5 bases). This CDR3 region has 14 residues. V lost 2 bases, J lost 7 bases, and 12 bases lay in between. Germline V gene sequence: CDR1 LGHDT, CDR2 YNNKEL (reference sequence). The CDR3 loop reads CASSQQGNFQPQHF. The CDR3 DNA follows: TGTGCCAGCAGCCAACAGGGTAATTTCCAGCCCCAGCATTTT.

The CDR3 is CASSLVVCGTLGYEQYV. The CDR3 nucleotides read TGTGCCAGCAGCTTAGTGGTTTGCGGGACTCTGGGCTACGAGCAGTACGTC. This chain uses TRBV7-6 with TRBJ2-7, with D possibly being TRBD2 (6 bases). Germline CDR1 and CDR2: SGHVS and FNYEAQ. V dropped 1 base and J dropped 3 bases, with 19 bases sitting between them. This CDR3 contains 17 residues.

The rearrangement uses TRBV18 and TRBJ1-4, with D hard to call. CDR1 is KGHSH and CDR2 is LQKENI in the germline V gene. V lost 6 bases and J lost 6, with 14 bases in between. The CDR3 has 14 amino acids. The CDR3 here is CASSPSGRHEKLFF. The DNA for the CDR3 is TGTGCCAGCTCCCCTAGCGGAAGGCATGAAAAACTGTTTTTT.